These T cell receptor beta chains were read from a single sample in a study of blood T cell repertoires in COVID-19. TCRdb's table, derived via immunoSEQ multiplex PCR, lists solely in-frame clones and lacks some. The data show 45,000 to 65,000 clones, with 70% to 90% seen just once and around 20% held by the top ten. The material sequenced was peripheral blood. All receptors come from a human donor in a cohort sampled during active COVID-19. CDR3s include the opening cysteine and the closing phenylalanine or tryptophan. The order of the fields is V gene, D gene, J gene, CDR3 length, CDR3 protein, CDR3 DNA. The D gene is left open where the match is weak.

TRBV11-2	TRBD2	TRBJ2-3	15	CASSLDGGAGDTQYF	TGTGCCAGCAGCTTAGACGGGGGGGCAGGTGATACGCAGTATTTT
TRBV5-1	TRBD2	TRBJ2-3	15	CASSLWLAGTDTQYF	TGCGCCAGCAGCTTGTGGCTAGCGGGGACAGATACGCAGTATTTT
TRBV21-1	-	TRBJ1-1	14	CASSKGLGGTEAFF	TGTGCCAGCAGCAAAGGGCTGGGGGGCACTGAAGCTTTCTTT
TRBV5-1	-	TRBJ1-6	15	CASSSAGTENSPLHF	TGCGCCAGCAGCTCGGCAGGGACTGAGAATTCACCCCTCCACTTT
TRBV27	-	TRBJ1-1	14	CASSPNRDYTEAFF	TGTGCCAGCAGCCCAAACAGGGATTACACTGAAGCTTTCTTT
TRBV10-3	-	TRBJ2-1	13	CAITGEVENEQFF	TGTGCCATAACAGGGGAGGTGGAAAATGAGCAGTTCTTC
TRBV12-5	TRBD1	TRBJ1-2	16	CASGLVPPGTAYGYTF	TGTGCTAGTGGTTTGGTCCCTCCTGGGACAGCCTATGGCTACACCTTC
TRBV4-2	TRBD1	TRBJ2-1	12	CASSPEGAKRFF	TGTGCCAGCAGCCCCGAGGGGGCCAAGCGGTTCTTC
TRBV19	TRBD1	TRBJ1-1	14	CASSPDRLNTEAFF	TGTGCCAGTAGTCCGGACAGGCTGAACACTGAAGCTTTCTTT
TRBV7-9	-	TRBJ2-7	19	CASSSSSVGLWRGSYEQYF	TGTGCCAGCAGCTCCTCGTCGGTTGGTCTTTGGCGGGGCTCCTACGAGCAGTACTTC
TRBV7-2	TRBD2	TRBJ2-7	14	CASSSWDYRYEQYF	TGTGCCAGCAGCAGCTGGGACTACCGTTACGAGCAGTACTTC